This T cell receptor (beta chain) derives from a study of T cells after posttransplantation cyclophosphamide. Overall study findings and caveats: Recipient CMV seropositivity and CMV reactivation strongly tracked TRB clonality. Later blood repertoires were often dominated by clones from the donor CD8+ memory compartment. Tissue-infiltrating T cells from skin or gut overlapped little with blood T cells.

The CDR3 runs to 14 residues. The V gene lost 0 bases and the J gene lost 4 bases, with 9 bases spanning the gap. Germline V gene lookup returns CDR1 MNHEY and CDR2 SVGAGI. This clone came up many times. Antigen specificity is unknown. Measured with immunoSEQ multiplex PCR; TCRdb has only the in-frame clones, and not every one. The table lists 38,000 or so clones, no singletons, with roughly 2.5% in the top ten. The rearrangement links TRBV6-5 to TRBJ1-1; D ambiguous. This receptor was identified in a man aged 50 to 59 in good health, CMV-negative, and a related stem cell transplant donor. Sequenced input: PBMCs. The CDR3 coding sequence is TGTGCCAGCAGTTACTCACCGGGATTCACTGAAGCTTTCTTT. This sequence encodes CASSYSPGFTEAFF.